A selection of T cell receptor beta chains follows, all from one sample in a study of PD-1 and CTLA-4 blockade in melanoma. The protocol was immunoSEQ multiplex PCR, while the TCRdb copy is restricted to in-frame clones and leaves out a portion. Among roughly 30,000 clones listed, 88% were seen once. The source was CD8+ T cells from peripheral blood, collected from a patient given anti-PD-1 treatment. These receptors all stem from a human donor with melanoma. Each CDR3 is given with its conserved first and last residue. Fields, in order: J gene, D gene, V gene, clone size, CDR3 DNA, CDR3 protein. A D gene is named only where the DNA matches it firmly. Only some rows state a clone size, as once, few, many or a class for expanded clones.

TRBJ1-5 NA TRBV4-1 NA TGCGCCAGCAGCCAAGAGGGGGCAAACAATCAGCCCCAGCATTTT CASSQEGANNQPQHF
TRBJ2-7 NA TRBV4-3 NA TGCGCCAGCAGCCAAGAGTGGGCGATTCACGAGCAGTACTTC CASSQEWAIHEQYF
TRBJ2-1 NA TRBV29-1 NA TGCAGCGTTGAAGAGTCGGGGATGGAGTACAATGAGCAGTTCTTC CSVEESGMEYNEQFF
TRBJ1-2 TRBD1 TRBV30 NA TGTGCCTGGTCACAGGGGGGGTTGGTTGGTGGCTACACCTTC CAWSQGGLVGGYTF
TRBJ2-5 NA TRBV10-3 NA TGTGCCATCAGTGATCCCGGGGCTAGACGGGGGGAGACCCAGTACTTC CAISDPGARRGETQYF
TRBJ1-5 TRBD1 TRBV27 NA TGTGCCAGCAGCAGGACAGGGGCCCAAAATCAGCCCCAGCATTTT CASSRTGAQNQPQHF
TRBJ1-2 NA TRBV7-2 NA TGTGCCAGCAGCCCTAAGGGAGACGGGAGCTATGGCTACACCTTC CASSPKGDGSYGYTF
TRBJ2-3 TRBD2 TRBV28 NA TGTGCCAGCAGTGGTTTAACTAGCGGGGGCACAGATACGCAGTATTTT CASSGLTSGGTDTQYF
TRBJ1-1 NA TRBV5-4 NA TGTGCCAGCAGCCTAGCCGATGAGTCTCCGTGGGCTTTCTTT CASSLADESPWAFF
TRBJ1-2 NA TRBV19 NA TGTGCCAGTAGTCCTTCGTTGGCCGCGGACTATGGCTACACCTTC CASSPSLAADYGYTF
TRBJ2-7 TRBD1 TRBV7-2 NA TGTGCCAGCAGGAGAGGGACAGAAGCCTACGAGCAGTACTTC CASRRGTEAYEQYF
TRBJ1-1 NA TRBV20-1 few TGCAGTGCTAGTCCAATAGGGGGTGAAGCTTTCTTT CSASPIGGEAFF
TRBJ2-3 TRBD2 TRBV9 NA TGTGCCAGCAGCCCTGGGGGGGGAAGCACAGATACGCAGTATTTT CASSPGGGSTDTQYF
TRBJ2-7 NA TRBV5-1 NA TGCGCCAGCAGCTTGTGGGGCGACAGCTCCTACGAGCAGTACTTC CASSLWGDSSYEQYF
TRBJ1-6 NA TRBV4-3 NA TGCGCCAGCAGCCAAGACGGGGCGCCCGATTCACCCCTCCACTTT CASSQDGAPDSPLHF
TRBJ1-5 TRBD1 TRBV12-3/TRBV12-4 NA TGTGCCAGCAGCTTACAGGGGGATCAGCCCCAGCATTTT CASSLQGDQPQHF
TRBJ1-1 NA TRBV7-9 NA TGTGCCAGCAGCTTAGCTGGGCAGAGGGATGAAGCTTTCTTT CASSLAGQRDEAFF
TRBJ1-2 NA TRBV24-1 NA TGTGCCACCAGTGACTCGACATCGAACTATGGCTACACCTTC CATSDSTSNYGYTF
TRBJ2-3 NA TRBV7-9 NA TGTGCCAGCAGCTTAGAATCCGGGCCGCTGAGGGATACGCAGTATTTT CASSLESGPLRDTQYF
TRBJ2-7 TRBD2 TRBV28 NA TGTGCCAGCAGTACGGGACTAGCGGGGTACGACGAGCAGTACTTC CASSTGLAGYDEQYF
TRBJ2-7 NA TRBV10-3 NA TGTGCCATCGGGACCGATTATCTCGGGGACGACTACGAGCAGTACTTC CAIGTDYLGDDYEQYF
TRBJ1-1 NA TRBV7-6 NA TGTGCCAGCTTCGGCAGGGAGAACACTGAAGCTTTCTTT CASFGRENTEAFF
TRBJ2-1 NA TRBV2 NA TGTGCCAGCAGTGGCGAGGATGAGCAGTTCTTC CASSGEDEQFF